The rows below give T cell receptor beta chains drawn from one sample of a study of CD8+ T cells in alopecia areata. The method was immunoSEQ multiplex PCR; TCRdb's version includes in-frame clones alone and lacks a portion of them. Among around 300,000 clones listed, over 45% were seen once. This material consisted of CD4+ T cells sorted from blood, taken around week 52, from a patient treated with tofacitinib. These receptors all come from a human donor with alopecia areata. Each CDR3 is given with its conserved first and last residue. A D gene is named only where the DNA matches it firmly. Clone sizes are given selectively: once, few, many, or a class where the clone is expanded.

clone_size j_call v_call d_call cdr3_nt cdr3_aa
NA TRBJ2-4 TRBV5-1 NA TGCGCCAGCAGCCCGGACGGGAAAAACATTCAGTACTTC CASSPDGKNIQYF
few TRBJ2-2 TRBV18 TRBD1 TGTGCCAGCTCACCCGGACAGGACACCGGGGAGCTGTTTTTT CASSPGQDTGELFF
NA TRBJ2-7 TRBV5-1 NA TGCGCCAGCAGCTTGCCGAACAGTTACGAGCAGTACTTC CASSLPNSYEQYF
many TRBJ2-5 TRBV7-9 NA TGTGCCAGCAGCGTAGGATCCAGGGGAGGGGAGACCCAGTACTTC CASSVGSRGGETQYF
NA TRBJ2-1 TRBV5-4 NA TGTGCCAGCAGCCCCGGAACAGGCGGGTACAATGAGCAGTTCTTC CASSPGTGGYNEQFF
NA TRBJ2-3 TRBV13 NA TGTGCCAGCAGCTCGGGACAACTTTCTATCACAGATACGCAGTATTTT CASSSGQLSITDTQYF
NA TRBJ2-7 TRBV7-2 TRBD1 TGTGCCAGCAGCGGCTACAGGGGGACCTACGAGCAGTACTTC CASSGYRGTYEQYF
NA TRBJ1-2 TRBV4-3 TRBD1 TGCGCCAGCAGCCCATACTACGGACAGGGTGGCTACACCTTC CASSPYYGQGGYTF
NA TRBJ2-4 TRBV6-6 NA TGTGCCAGCAGCCCCGGGACACCATTAGCCAAAAACATTCAGTACTTC CASSPGTPLAKNIQYF
NA TRBJ1-2 TRBV9 NA TGTGCCAGCAGCTATACAGCTTTCGATGGCTACACCTTC CASSYTAFDGYTF
NA TRBJ2-2 TRBV2 NA TGTGCCAGCGACTGGGTAGGAGGGAACACCGGGGAGCTGTTTTTT CASDWVGGNTGELFF
NA TRBJ1-2 TRBV5-1 TRBD1 TGCGCCAGCAGCTTGACAGGGGCGAGGGGCTACACCTTC CASSLTGARGYTF
NA TRBJ1-2 TRBV7-9 NA TGTGCCAGCAGCTTAGACAGGCTGTTTGTGGGCTACACCTTC CASSLDRLFVGYTF
NA TRBJ2-5 TRBV30 TRBD2 TGTGCCTCCGGGAGGCTAGCGGAAGAGACCCAGTACTTC CASGRLAEETQYF
NA TRBJ2-7 TRBV30 NA TGTGCCGGACAAAAGGGAGCCTACGAGCAGTACTTC CAGQKGAYEQYF
few TRBJ1-5 TRBV7-2 NA TGTGCCAGCAGATTCTCTGGTGGTCTCAATCAGCCCCAGCATTTT CASRFSGGLNQPQHF
NA TRBJ2-5 TRBV5-1 NA TGCGCCAGCAGCCGGGGACAAGAGACCCAGTACTTC CASSRGQETQYF
few TRBJ1-4 TRBV6-5 TRBD1 TGTGCCAGCAGTTATAGGGGGCAGGCTAATGAAAAACTGTTTTTT CASSYRGQANEKLFF
NA TRBJ1-6 TRBV30 NA TGTGCCTGGAGTAGGGACCGTAATTCACCCCTCCACTTT CAWSRDRNSPLHF
NA TRBJ1-1 TRBV30 NA TGTGCCTGGAGTGTGATGGGGCGAGGGAACACTGAAGCTTTCTTT CAWSVMGRGNTEAFF
NA TRBJ1-2 TRBV18 NA TGTGCCAGCTCACCTCAGGAGGGCTATGGCTACACCTTC CASSPQEGYGYTF
few TRBJ2-7 TRBV5-4 NA TGTGCCAGCAGCTCGGCCGGGAGCCACGAGCAGTACTTC CASSSAGSHEQYF
NA TRBJ2-7 TRBV30 NA TGTGCCTGGAGGGATCTTGGGGGGTACTCCTACGAGCAGTACTTC CAWRDLGGYSYEQYF
NA TRBJ1-2 TRBV30 NA TGTGCCTGGAGTGAAAGGACCATCCAATACTATGGCTACACCTTC CAWSERTIQYYGYTF
NA TRBJ1-1 TRBV30 TRBD1 TGTGCCTGGAGTGTACGGGACAGAAGGCTGAACACTGAAGCTTTCTTT CAWSVRDRRLNTEAFF
few TRBJ1-4 TRBV6-1 NA TGTGCCAGCAGTGAAGCAAGGACGCACACCGGTTTT CASSEARTHTGF
few TRBJ2-5 TRBV11-3 NA TGTGCCAGCAGCGTACAGGGTTCGGAGACCCAGTACTTC CASSVQGSETQYF
once TRBJ1-6 TRBV25-1 NA TGTGCCAGCAGTCCTCGGGTCCATTCACCCCTCCACTTT CASSPRVHSPLHF
NA TRBJ1-2 TRBV30 NA TGTGCCTGGAGGGGAGACGGCAAGACGCGATACTATGGCTACACCTTC CAWRGDGKTRYYGYTF
few TRBJ1-5 TRBV30 TRBD1 TGTGCCTGGACCCAAGGACAGGGTGGCAATCAGCCCCAGCATTTT CAWTQGQGGNQPQHF